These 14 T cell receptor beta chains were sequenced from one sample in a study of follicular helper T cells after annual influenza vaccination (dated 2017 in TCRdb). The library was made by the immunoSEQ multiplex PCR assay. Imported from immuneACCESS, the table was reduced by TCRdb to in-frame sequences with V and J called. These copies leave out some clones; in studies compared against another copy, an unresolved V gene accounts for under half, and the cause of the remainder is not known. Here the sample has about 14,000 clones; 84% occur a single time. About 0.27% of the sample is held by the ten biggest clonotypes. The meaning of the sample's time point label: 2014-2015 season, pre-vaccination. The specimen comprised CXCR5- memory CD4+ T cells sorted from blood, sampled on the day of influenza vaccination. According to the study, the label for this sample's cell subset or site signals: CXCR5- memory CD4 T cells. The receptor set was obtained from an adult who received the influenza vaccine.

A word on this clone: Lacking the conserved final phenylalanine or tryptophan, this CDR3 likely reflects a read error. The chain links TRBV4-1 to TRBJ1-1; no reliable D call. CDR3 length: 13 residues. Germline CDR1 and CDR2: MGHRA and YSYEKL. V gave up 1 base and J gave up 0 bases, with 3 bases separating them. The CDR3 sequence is CASSQVMNTEAFL. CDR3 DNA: TGCGCCAGCAGCCAAGTCATGAACACTGAAGCTTTCCTT.

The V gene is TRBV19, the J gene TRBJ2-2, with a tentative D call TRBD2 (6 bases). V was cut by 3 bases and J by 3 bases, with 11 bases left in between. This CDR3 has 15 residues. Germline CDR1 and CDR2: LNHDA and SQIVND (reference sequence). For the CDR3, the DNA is TGTGCCAGTAGTATCGGACTAAGATACACCGGGGAGCTGTTTTTT. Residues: CASSIGLRYTGELFF. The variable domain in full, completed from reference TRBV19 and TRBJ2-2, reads DGGITQSPKYLFRKEGQNVTLSCEQNLNHDAMYWYRQDPGQGLRLIYYSQIVNDFQKGDIAEGYSVSREKKESFPLTVTSAQKNPTAFYLCASSIGLRYTGELFFGEGSRLTVL.

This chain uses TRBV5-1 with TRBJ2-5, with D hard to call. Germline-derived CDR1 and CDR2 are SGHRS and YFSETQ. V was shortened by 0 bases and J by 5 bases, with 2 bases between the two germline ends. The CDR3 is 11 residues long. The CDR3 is CASSLEETQYF. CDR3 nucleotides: TGCGCCAGCAGCTTGGAGGAGACCCAGTACTTC.

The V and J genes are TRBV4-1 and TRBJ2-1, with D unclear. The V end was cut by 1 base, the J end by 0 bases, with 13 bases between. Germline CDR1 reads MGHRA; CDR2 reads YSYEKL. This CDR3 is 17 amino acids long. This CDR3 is CASSQGPLSSSYNEQFF. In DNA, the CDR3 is TGCGCCAGCAGCCAAGGCCCCCTTTCTAGCTCCTACAATGAGCAGTTCTTC.

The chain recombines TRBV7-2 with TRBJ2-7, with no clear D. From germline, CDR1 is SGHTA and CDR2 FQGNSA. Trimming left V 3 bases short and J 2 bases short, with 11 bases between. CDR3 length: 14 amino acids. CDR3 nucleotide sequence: TGTGCCAGCAGCTTCGATGGCCCCACCTACGAGCAGTACTTC. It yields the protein CASSFDGPTYEQYF.

CDR3 DNA: TGTGCCAGCTCACCGGGCAGCTTTGGTTCACCCCTCCACTTT. This translates into CASSPGSFGSPLHF. The rearrangement joins TRBV18 to TRBJ1-6; no clear D. Germline-derived CDR1 and CDR2 are KGHSH and LQKENI. V was trimmed by 3 bases and J by 9 bases, leaving 12 bases between them. This CDR3 comprises 14 residues. Full variable domain (outside the CDR3, taken from reference TRBV18 and TRBJ1-6): NAGVMQNPRHLVRRRGQEARLRCSPMKGHSHVYWYRQLPEEGLKFMVYLQKENIIDESGMPKERFSAEFPKEGPSILRIQQVVRGDSAAYFCASSPGSFGSPLHFGNGTRLTVT.

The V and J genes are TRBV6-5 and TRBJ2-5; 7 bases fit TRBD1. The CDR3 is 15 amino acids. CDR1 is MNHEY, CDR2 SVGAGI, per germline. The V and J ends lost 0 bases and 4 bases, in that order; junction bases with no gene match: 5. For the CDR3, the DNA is TGTGCCAGCAGTTACTCCGGGACAGTCGGAGAGACCCAGTACTTC. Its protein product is CASSYSGTVGETQYF.

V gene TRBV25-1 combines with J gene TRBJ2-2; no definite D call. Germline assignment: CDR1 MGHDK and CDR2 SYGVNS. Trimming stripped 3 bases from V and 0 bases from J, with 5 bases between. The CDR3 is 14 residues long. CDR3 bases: TGTGCCAGCAGTGATGGGACGAACACCGGGGAGCTGTTTTTT. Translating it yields CASSDGTNTGELFF. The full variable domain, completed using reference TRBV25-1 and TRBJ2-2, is EADIYQTPRYLVIGTGKKITLECSQTMGHDKMYWYQQDPGMELHLIHYSYGVNSTEKGDLSSESTVSRIRTEHFPLTLESARPSHTSQYLCASSDGTNTGELFFGEGSRLTVL.

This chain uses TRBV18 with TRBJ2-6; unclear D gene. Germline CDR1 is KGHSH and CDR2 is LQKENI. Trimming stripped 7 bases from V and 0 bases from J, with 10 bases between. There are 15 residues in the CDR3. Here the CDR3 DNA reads TGTGCCAGCTTTACCAGGTCCTCTGGGGCCAACGTCCTGACTTTC. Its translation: CASFTRSSGANVLTF.

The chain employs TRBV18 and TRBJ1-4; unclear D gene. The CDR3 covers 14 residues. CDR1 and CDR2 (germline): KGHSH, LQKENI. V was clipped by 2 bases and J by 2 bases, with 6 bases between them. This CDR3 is CASSPTPTNEKLFF. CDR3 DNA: TGTGCCAGCTCACCAACCCCGACTAATGAAAAACTGTTTTTT.

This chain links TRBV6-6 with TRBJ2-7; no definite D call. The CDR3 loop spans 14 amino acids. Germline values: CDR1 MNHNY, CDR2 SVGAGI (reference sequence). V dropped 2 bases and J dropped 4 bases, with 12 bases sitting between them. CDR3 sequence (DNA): TGTGCCAGCAGTTACGACGGGCGGCCGTACGAGCAGTACTTC. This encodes CASSYDGRPYEQYF.

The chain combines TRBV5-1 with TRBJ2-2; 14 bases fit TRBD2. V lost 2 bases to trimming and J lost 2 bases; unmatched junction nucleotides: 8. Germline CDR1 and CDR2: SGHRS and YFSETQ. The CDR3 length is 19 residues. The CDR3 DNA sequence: TGCGCCAGCAGCTTCCGACTAGCGGGGGGGCGTCTTAACACCGGGGAGCTGTTTTTT. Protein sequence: CASSFRLAGGRLNTGELFF.

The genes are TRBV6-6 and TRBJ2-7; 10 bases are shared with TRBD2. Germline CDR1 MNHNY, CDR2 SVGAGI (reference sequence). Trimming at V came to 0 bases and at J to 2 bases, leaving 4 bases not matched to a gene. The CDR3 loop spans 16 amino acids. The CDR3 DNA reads TGTGCCAGCAGTTACTCGATTAGCGGGGGGCCCTACGAGCAGTACTTC. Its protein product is CASSYSISGGPYEQYF.

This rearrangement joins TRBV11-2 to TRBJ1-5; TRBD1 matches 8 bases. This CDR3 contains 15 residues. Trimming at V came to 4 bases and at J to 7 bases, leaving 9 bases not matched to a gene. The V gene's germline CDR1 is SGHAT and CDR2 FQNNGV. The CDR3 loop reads CASSSNTGGQQPQHF. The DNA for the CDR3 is TGTGCCAGCAGCTCAAATACAGGGGGGCAACAGCCCCAGCATTTT.